The next 32 T cell receptor beta chains were all read from a single sample in a study of OX40 agonist ivuxolimab in advanced cancers. Sequencing used immunoSEQ multiplex PCR; TCRdb keeps in-frame clones, though not all of them. The data hold 70,000 or so clones, with about 80% observed a single time. This specimen was CD4+ or CD8+ T cells sorted from blood, taken in a trial of the OX40 agonist ivuxolimab. The receptors come from an adult with an advanced solid tumor such as melanoma, head and neck, liver or kidney cancer.

This chain links TRBV10-3 with TRBJ2-3; the D gene could be TRBD1 or TRBD2 (5 bases each). The CDR3 length is 15 residues. Germline loops: CDR1 ENHRY, CDR2 SYGVKD. V gave up 0 bases and J gave up 4 bases, with 11 bases separating them. CDR3 loop: CAISESGVSADTQYF. CDR3 DNA sequence: TGTGCCATCAGTGAGTCGGGGGTGTCTGCAGATACGCAGTATTTT.

V and J are TRBV2 and TRBJ2-5, with 13 bases fitting TRBD2. The germline V gene encodes CDR1 SNHLY and CDR2 FYNNEI. After removal of 6 bases from V and 7 bases from J, the junction contained 14 bases not matched to a gene. This CDR3 comprises 17 residues. The CDR3 nucleotides read TGTGCCAGCAGCAGAGTCCCACTAGCGGGGGGGGCGCGGACCCAGTACTTC. Its protein product is CASSRVPLAGGARTQYF.

The rearrangement joins TRBV2 to TRBJ2-7; TRBD1 matches at 7 bases. The CDR3 consists of 14 residues. Trimming took 6 bases from V and 3 from J; bases not matched to a gene: 8. In germline, CDR1 is SNHLY, CDR2 FYNNEI. CDR3 loop: CASRRDSSYYEQYF. CDR3 DNA: TGTGCCAGCAGGAGGGACAGTTCGTACTACGAGCAGTACTTC.

This chain links TRBV27 with TRBJ2-3; D gene ambiguous. The CDR3 runs 14 residues. Trimming stripped 2 bases from V and 8 bases from J, with 14 bases between. Per germline, CDR1 MNHEY and CDR2 SMNVEV (reference sequence). The CDR3 spells CASSLEQPPSTQYF. CDR3 in DNA: TGTGCCAGCAGTTTAGAGCAGCCCCCCAGTACGCAGTATTTT.

This chain uses TRBV2 with TRBJ2-6, with D unclear. Germline V gene sequence: CDR1 SNHLY, CDR2 FYNNEI. The V end was cut by 2 bases, the J end by 2 bases, with 10 bases between. The CDR3 length is 16 residues. CDR3: CASSEWTSAGANVLTF. The CDR3 bases are TGTGCCAGCAGTGAATGGACCTCTGCTGGGGCCAACGTCCTGACTTTC.

This clone is a singleton in its sample. This chain links TRBV15 with TRBJ1-5; no reliable D call. CDR3 length equals 14 residues. The germline gives CDR1 LNHNV, CDR2 YYDKDF (reference sequence). Trimming shortened V by 0 bases and J by 4 bases, and 7 bases separated the two germline ends. CDR3 residues: CATSREDRNQPQHF. As DNA, the CDR3 is TGTGCCACCAGCAGAGAGGATCGAAATCAGCCCCAGCATTTT.

This sequence joins TRBV18 and TRBJ1-2; D may be TRBD1 (5 bases). Germline CDR1 reads KGHSH; CDR2 reads LQKENI. CDR3 length equals 16 residues. The V and J ends lost 4 bases and 0 bases respectively, with 15 bases between them. The CDR3, as DNA: TGTGCCAGCTCACTGGACTCCTCGGGACCTAACTATGGCTACACCTTC. Its protein product is CASSLDSSGPNYGYTF.

V usage is TRBV6-5 and J usage is TRBJ2-5; no clear D. The CDR3 spans 14 residues. Germline CDR1 reads MNHEY; CDR2 reads SVGAGI. V was shortened by 5 bases and J by 1 base, with 11 bases between the two germline ends. CDR3 residues: CASSLRSLQETQYF. The CDR3 DNA is TGTGCCAGCAGTCTACGAAGCCTCCAAGAGACCCAGTACTTC.

The gene calls are TRBV11-2 and TRBJ1-2, with D possibly matching TRBD1 (6 bases). The germline V and J ends were trimmed by 5 bases and 4 bases, with 17 bases remaining between them. CDR1 and CDR2 from the germline V gene are SGHAT and FQNNGV. The CDR3 is 15 amino acids. Here the CDR3 DNA reads TGTGCCAGCAGCCAGGACAGACTGGGAAGCTATGGCTACACCTTC. Translated: CASSQDRLGSYGYTF.

This sequence joins TRBV5-4 and TRBJ2-5; D gene ambiguous. This CDR3 comprises 12 residues. Trimming took 2 bases from V and 4 from J, leaving 6 bases between them. Per the germline V gene, CDR1 is SGHNT and CDR2 is YYREEE (reference sequence). The CDR3 DNA is TGTGCCAGCAGCTTCAACGCAGAGACCCAGTACTTC. Translation: CASSFNAETQYF.

The chain carries TRBV19 and TRBJ1-1; tentative D call: TRBD1 (5 bases). The length of the CDR3 is 16 residues. Germline values: CDR1 LNHDA, CDR2 SQIVND (reference sequence). Trimming stripped 9 bases from V and 2 bases from J, with 22 bases between. CDR3 sequence (DNA): TGTGCCAGAGTAGTAAACGGACAAGGGGTAAACACTGAAGCTTTCTTT. As protein: CARVVNGQGVNTEAFF.

CDR3 protein: CASSPTLWGGGDTQYF. The CDR3, as DNA: TGTGCCAGCAGCCCCACCCTTTGGGGCGGGGGTGATACGCAGTATTTT. The chain recombines TRBV5-6 with TRBJ2-3, with 7 bases fitting TRBD2. Germline assignment: CDR1 SGHDT and CDR2 YYEEEE. The length of the CDR3 is 16 residues. V lost 4 bases and J lost 6; bases outside the gene matches: 14.

This clone came up a few times. The genes are TRBV19 and TRBJ2-7; the D is unclear. Deletions cut 2 bases from V and 2 bases from J, with 10 bases between. This CDR3 spans 14 amino acids. Germline CDR1 reads LNHDA; CDR2 reads SQIVND (reference sequence). The CDR3 DNA sequence: TGTGCCAGTAGTATAACGCAAGACGCCTACGAGCAGTACTTC. Amino acids: CASSITQDAYEQYF.

This clone has a handful of counts. The genes are TRBV9 and TRBJ1-6, with D maybe TRBD1 (5 bases). Germline assignment: CDR1 SGDLS and CDR2 YYNGEE. V was clipped by 1 base and J by 8 bases, with 10 bases between them. The length of the CDR3 is 14 residues. CDR3 nucleotides: TGTGCCAGCAGCGTAACCGGGGGGGATTCACCCCTCCACTTT. Encoded protein: CASSVTGGDSPLHF.

This clone occurred a few times. The chain employs TRBV2 and TRBJ2-7; 8 bases line up with TRBD1. The V gene end was trimmed by 4 bases and the J gene end by 12 bases; junction bases not matched to a gene: 11. CDR1 SNHLY and CDR2 FYNNEI come from the germline V gene. The CDR3 is 13 amino acids. The CDR3 loop is CASSVLGTGESYF. In DNA form, the CDR3 reads TGTGCCAGCAGTGTTTTGGGGACAGGAGAATCGTACTTC.

The chain is built from TRBV6-1 and TRBJ1-1, with D possibly TRBD1 on 6 matching bases. The V gene's germline CDR1 is MNHNS and CDR2 SASEGT. This CDR3 is 15 amino acids long. Trimming shortened V by 6 bases and J by 2 bases, and 16 bases separated the two germline ends. This CDR3 reads CASSPRGDPNTEAFF. In DNA form, the CDR3 reads TGTGCCAGCAGCCCGAGGGGGGACCCAAACACTGAAGCTTTCTTT.

V gene TRBV10-3 combines with J gene TRBJ2-3; D remains ambiguous. V dropped 6 bases and J dropped 5 bases, with 6 bases sitting between them. Germline V gene lookup returns CDR1 ENHRY and CDR2 SYGVKD. The CDR3 length is 11 residues. The CDR3 protein is CAIRARDTQYF. CDR3 DNA: TGTGCCATCAGGGCCAGAGATACGCAGTATTTT.

The rearrangement links TRBV5-4 to TRBJ2-1, with 7 bases aligning to TRBD1. With 3 bases clipped from V and 7 bases from J, the junction kept 4 bases outside the gene matches. Germline V gene data show CDR1 as SGHNT and CDR2 as YYREEE (reference sequence). This CDR3 region has 13 residues. The CDR3 region is CASSYRQGNEQFF. DNA for the CDR3: TGTGCCAGCAGCTACCGACAGGGAAATGAGCAGTTCTTC.

The V gene is TRBV20-1, the J gene TRBJ2-3; no clear D. V shed 4 bases and J shed 4 bases, with 6 bases lying between them. From germline, CDR1 is DFQATT and CDR2 SNEGSKA (reference sequence). This CDR3 region has 11 residues. The CDR3 sequence is CSATSADTQYF. CDR3 DNA: TGCAGTGCTACCTCGGCAGATACGCAGTATTTT.

This clone has a single count. Other DNA variants within this sample encode the same CDR3. The genes are TRBV5-1 and TRBJ1-2; D unresolved. V gave up 4 bases and J gave up 3 bases, with 16 bases separating them. The CDR3 has 15 amino acids. Germline assignment: CDR1 SGHRS and CDR2 YFSETQ. The CDR3 sequence is CASSPTGTAHYGYTF. As DNA, the CDR3 is TGCGCCAGCAGCCCTACGGGAACAGCCCACTATGGCTACACCTTC.

Notes on this clone: The junction departs from germline at one end; a sequencing error may be responsible. The chain combines TRBV11-1 with TRBJ2-4, with a weak D call TRBD1 (6 bases). Germline-derived CDR1 and CDR2 are SGHAT and FQDESV (reference sequence). There are 14 residues in the CDR3. This CDR3 reads CASSLAGTQNIQYF. CDR3 sequence (DNA): TGTGCCAGCAGCCTAGCCGGGACACAAAACATTCAGTACTTC.

The chain employs TRBV9 and TRBJ2-1, with a weak D call TRBD2 (5 bases). The CDR3 totals 16 residues. Germline CDR1 SGDLS, CDR2 YYNGEE. The germline V and J ends were trimmed by 4 bases and 6 bases, with 20 bases remaining between them. The CDR3 protein is CASSPDPRGKSNEQFF. CDR3 nucleotides: TGTGCCAGCAGCCCCGACCCCCGGGGTAAATCCAATGAGCAGTTCTTC.

The rearrangement joins TRBV19 to TRBJ1-1; D call uncertain. In germline, CDR1 is LNHDA, CDR2 SQIVND (reference sequence). CDR3 length: 12 residues. V gave up 7 bases and J gave up 3 bases, with 9 bases separating them. The CDR3 region has the DNA TGTGCCAGTATATCCGGGTACACTGAAGCTTTCTTT. This sequence encodes CASISGYTEAFF.

The chain employs TRBV5-4 and TRBJ2-7, with D tentatively TRBD2 (7 bases). This CDR3 has 15 residues. CDR1 is SGHNT and CDR2 is YYREEE in the germline V gene (reference sequence). V was trimmed by 0 bases and J by 4 bases, leaving 14 bases between them. CDR3 in DNA: TGTGCCAGCAGCTTGGAGGGGGGGCTCGGTTACGAGCAGTACTTC. This encodes CASSLEGGLGYEQYF.

The rearrangement links TRBV7-9 to TRBJ2-2; a weak D match, TRBD1 (5 bases). This CDR3 spans 15 amino acids. The germline V gene has CDR1 SEHNR and CDR2 FQNEAQ (reference sequence). Trimming removed 4 bases from V and 1 base from J, with 10 bases in between. The CDR3, as DNA: TGTGCCAGCAGCTATGGAGACAGGAACACCGGGGAGCTGTTTTTT. Its translation is CASSYGDRNTGELFF.

In its sample, this clone was seen once. V usage is TRBV5-1 and J usage is TRBJ2-2; no clear D. CDR1 is SGHRS and CDR2 is YFSETQ in the germline V gene. Trimming took off 4 bases at V and 4 bases at J, with 11 bases between the two ends. The CDR3 covers 14 residues. The CDR3: CASSDPWGTGELFF. CDR3 sequence (DNA): TGCGCCAGCAGCGACCCATGGGGCACCGGGGAGCTGTTTTTT.

The chain employs TRBV5-1 and TRBJ2-7, with D unresolved. This CDR3 has 11 residues. V was clipped by 7 bases and J by 3 bases, with 8 bases between them. Germline lookup yields CDR1 SGHRS and CDR2 YFSETQ. The CDR3 region is CASGIDYEQYF. Written as DNA, the CDR3 is TGCGCCAGCGGCATAGACTACGAGCAGTACTTC. The full variable domain, completed using reference TRBV5-1 and TRBJ2-7, is KAGVTQTPRYLIKTRGQQVTLSCSPISGHRSVSWYQQTPGQGLQFLFEYFSETQRNKGNFPGRFSGRQFSNSRSEMNVSTLELGDSALYLCASGIDYEQYFGPGTRLTVT.

The V and J genes are TRBV4-1 and TRBJ1-1; no clear D gene. This CDR3 has 14 residues. The V and J ends lost 4 bases and 5 bases respectively, with 14 bases between them. Germline V gene data show CDR1 as MGHRA and CDR2 as YSYEKL. CDR3: CASSRAGGRTEAFF. The CDR3 region has the DNA TGCGCCAGCAGCCGCGCGGGCGGGAGGACTGAAGCTTTCTTT.

This sequence joins TRBV2 and TRBJ2-4; D is uncertain. CDR3 size: 14 residues. Germline V lookup: CDR1 SNHLY, CDR2 FYNNEI. Between the trimmed V and J ends, which lost 5 bases and 0 bases, there was a span of 8 bases. The CDR3 nucleotides read TGTGCCAGCAGTCCGAATCTAGCCAAAAACATTCAGTACTTC. Translated, it gives CASSPNLAKNIQYF. Full variable domain (rest looked up from reference TRBV2 and TRBJ2-4): EPEVTQTPSHQVTQMGQEVILRCVPISNHLYFYWYRQILGQKVEFLVSFYNNEISEKSEIFDDQFSVERPDGSNFTLKIRSTKLEDSAMYFCASSPNLAKNIQYFGAGTRLSVL.

The gene calls are TRBV30 and TRBJ2-7; TRBD1 aligns across 10 bases. The V segment lost 1 base and the J segment 6 bases; nucleotides outside the gene matches: 6. The CDR3 totals 14 residues. The germline gives CDR1 GTSNPN, CDR2 SVGIG (reference sequence). CDR3 bases: TGTGCCTGGAGTGGACAGGGGGCACTACGCGAGCAGTACTTC. Protein: CAWSGQGALREQYF.

V is TRBV7-2 and J is TRBJ1-2; no firm D call. V lost 5 bases and J 4 bases, leaving 11 bases between the germline ends. The CDR3 consists of 13 residues. The germline V gene encodes CDR1 SGHTA and CDR2 FQGNSA. In nucleotides, the CDR3 is TGTGCCAGCAGCCCCTTTTCGGGCTATGGCTACACCTTC. It specifies CASSPFSGYGYTF.

In this sample, this clone turned up once. V gene TRBV2 combines with J gene TRBJ1-5; D perhaps matches TRBD1 (6 bases). CDR3 length equals 15 residues. CDR1 is SNHLY, CDR2 FYNNEI, per germline. V lost 5 bases and J 1 base, leaving 12 bases between the germline ends. The CDR3 spells CASSMGQGSNQPQHF. The CDR3 bases are TGTGCCAGCAGTATGGGGCAGGGGAGCAATCAGCCCCAGCATTTT.